This T cell receptor beta chain was sequenced in a study of OX40 agonist ivuxolimab in advanced cancers. Deletions cut 6 bases from V and 5 bases from J, with 15 bases between. Germline V gives CDR1 KGHSH, CDR2 LQKENI. The length of the CDR3 is 14 residues. TCRdb's table, derived via immunoSEQ multiplex PCR, lists solely in-frame clones and lacks some. The sample holds approximately 78,000 clones, about nine tenths seen once. Findings and caveats of the study: More expanded clones were seen, on average, in CD8+ T cells than in CD4+.

In this sample, this clone turned up once. The antigen remains unidentified. The starting material was CD4+ or CD8+ T cells sorted from blood, obtained in a trial of the OX40 agonist ivuxolimab. The source is an adult with an advanced solid tumor such as melanoma, head and neck, liver or kidney cancer. This sequence joins TRBV18 and TRBJ2-3; a possible D gene is TRBD2 (5 bases). CDR3 sequence (DNA): TGTGCCAGCTCTAGAGGGCAGGTTGGAGATACGCAGTATTTT. Translation gives CASSRGQVGDTQYF.